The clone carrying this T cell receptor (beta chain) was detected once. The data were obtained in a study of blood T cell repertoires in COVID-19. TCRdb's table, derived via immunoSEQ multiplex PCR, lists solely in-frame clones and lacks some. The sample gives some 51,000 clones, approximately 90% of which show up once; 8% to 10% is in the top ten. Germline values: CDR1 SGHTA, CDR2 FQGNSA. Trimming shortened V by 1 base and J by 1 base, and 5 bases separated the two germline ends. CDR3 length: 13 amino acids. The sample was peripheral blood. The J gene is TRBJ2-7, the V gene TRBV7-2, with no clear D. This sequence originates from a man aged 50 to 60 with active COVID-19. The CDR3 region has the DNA TGTGCCAGCAGCTTAGTTCGTTCCTACGAGCAGTACTTC. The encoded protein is CASSLVRSYEQYF.